This T cell receptor beta chain was recovered during a study of control samples from healthy donors and cancer patients. Repertoires were generated with immunoSEQ multiplex PCR, while TCRdb's copy carries only in-frame clones and drops some. The sample holds roughly 95,000 clones, roughly 92% seen once. Germline-derived CDR1 and CDR2 are SGHNT and YYREEE (reference sequence). V dropped 2 bases and J dropped 0; count of bases not matched to a gene: 8. The CDR3 consists of 17 residues. The specimen sequenced was blood. The sequence derives from a woman aged 30 to 39 in good health. V and J are TRBV5-4 and TRBJ1-1; TRBD1 aligns across 9 bases. The CDR3 DNA is TGTGCCAGCAGCTTCACAGGGGGCAGGGGAATGAACACTGAAGCTTTCTTT. Amino acids: CASSFTGGRGMNTEAFF.